The rows below give T cell receptor beta chains drawn from one sample of a study of cytomegalovirus exposure and HLA in healthy donors. Some clones are missing from TCRdb's copy, which holds only in-frame ones; the method was immunoSEQ multiplex PCR. The sample yields fewer than 250,000 clones, around 88% seen once. Sequenced sample: PBMCs. Every receptor here comes from a man aged 35-49 years in good health and CMV-seropositive. CDR3s include the opening cysteine and the closing phenylalanine or tryptophan. Each record gives: V gene, J gene, D gene, CDR3 protein. A D gene is named only where the DNA matches it firmly.

v_call: TRBV5-1
j_call: TRBJ2-3
d_call: NA
cdr3_aa: CASSLGGASTDTQYF

v_call: TRBV7-2
j_call: TRBJ1-1
d_call: TRBD1
cdr3_aa: CASSLKTGVTEAFF

v_call: TRBV7-2
j_call: TRBJ1-1
d_call: NA
cdr3_aa: CASSHPTGAVASRKAFF

v_call: TRBV18
j_call: TRBJ2-3
d_call: TRBD2
cdr3_aa: CASSPRLAGGSDTQYF

v_call: TRBV30
j_call: TRBJ2-5
d_call: NA
cdr3_aa: CAWSVPGQTVRTTQYF

v_call: TRBV7-3
j_call: TRBJ1-3
d_call: TRBD1
cdr3_aa: CASSLYRGPGNTIYF

v_call: TRBV9
j_call: TRBJ1-2
d_call: NA
cdr3_aa: CASSVELAGHYGYTF

v_call: TRBV7-2
j_call: TRBJ2-1
d_call: TRBD1
cdr3_aa: CASRNRGTEQFF

v_call: TRBV30
j_call: TRBJ2-7
d_call: TRBD1
cdr3_aa: CAWTGQGSDEQYF

v_call: TRBV4-3
j_call: TRBJ2-3
d_call: NA
cdr3_aa: CASSQGVSGSYTQYF

v_call: TRBV27
j_call: TRBJ1-1
d_call: TRBD1
cdr3_aa: CASGTAWNTEAFF

v_call: TRBV5-1
j_call: TRBJ1-1
d_call: TRBD1
cdr3_aa: CASSLVGGQEAFF

v_call: TRBV10-3
j_call: TRBJ2-1
d_call: NA
cdr3_aa: CAISGGDFSYNEQFF

v_call: TRBV6-1
j_call: TRBJ1-5
d_call: NA
cdr3_aa: CASSDSSNQPQHF

v_call: TRBV6-1
j_call: TRBJ2-1
d_call: TRBD2
cdr3_aa: CASSSGTSRYNEQFF

v_call: TRBV7-8
j_call: TRBJ2-2
d_call: TRBD1
cdr3_aa: CASSVGQGWTGELFF

v_call: TRBV19
j_call: TRBJ2-1
d_call: TRBD2
cdr3_aa: CASSFPGGNEQFF

v_call: TRBV7-9
j_call: TRBJ2-7
d_call: NA
cdr3_aa: CASSQPPGSSNTYEQYF

v_call: TRBV2
j_call: TRBJ1-5
d_call: TRBD1
cdr3_aa: CASSDRGKQPQHF

v_call: TRBV7-8
j_call: TRBJ1-2
d_call: NA
cdr3_aa: CASSLGLDYGYTF

v_call: TRBV29-1
j_call: TRBJ2-2
d_call: NA
cdr3_aa: CSVTGTTNTGELFF